What follows describes a single T cell receptor beta chain. Its antigen remains undetermined. Per-base qualities were not stored, and no clone one base away is much larger. To sequence the TCRbeta CDR3 region, genomic DNA was isolated from the sorted cells. The immunoSEQ Assay was used to sequence the TCRbeta CDR3 regions. What TCRdb holds here is the immuneACCESS table cut down to in-frame rearrangements. Part of the clones is not present; checked against another copy, under half of the missing clones reflect an unresolved V gene, and the others are unexplained. The sample table shows roughly 59,000 clones, and approximately 85% are seen once. Jointly, the top ten make up approximately 5.4% of the sample. The trial excluded patients who had a history of autoimmune disease or who were on systemic immunosuppression. Peripheral blood for TCR sequencing was collected from all dose cohorts at baseline, on cycle 4 day 1, and on cycle 7 day 1. The samples were drawn from a first-in-human, open-label, multicenter phase I dose-escalation trial of ivuxolimab. Adults with locally advanced or metastatic melanoma, renal cell carcinoma, hepatocellular carcinoma or head and neck squamous cell carcinoma were enrolled in the trial. CD4+ and CD8+ T cells were sorted separately from peripheral blood before TCR sequencing.

This sample is drawn from a study of OX40 agonist ivuxolimab in advanced cancers. Regarding the complete study: The costimulatory receptor OX40 (CD134) was targeted by ivuxolimab, a fully human IgG2 agonistic monoclonal antibody. Patients were allowed to have had prior anti-PD-1, anti-PD-L1 or anti-CTLA-4 therapy, and 40% to 45% of the dose-escalation patients had been treated with checkpoint inhibitors. Intravenous ivuxolimab was administered to patients every 2 weeks at six dose levels: 0.01, 0.1, 0.3, 1.5, 3 and 10 mg/kg. The purpose of peripheral TCRbeta sequencing was to test whether ivuxolimab changed TCR sequence diversity and led to clonal T-cell expansion. The dose-escalation cohort was about 83% male with a mean age of around 62 years, ranging from 23 to 79. Of the approximately 54 patients in dose escalation, about 20 had hepatocellular carcinoma, about 15 had melanoma, 9 had renal cell carcinoma and 9 had head and neck cancer. Partial responses occurred in three dose-escalation patients: two with cutaneous melanoma and one with hepatocellular carcinoma. The monotherapy dose-escalation portion (N of about 57 patients) of the phase I ivuxolimab trial is reported in the paper. Study-level results and caveats: At doses of 0.1 to 3.0 mg/kg, clonal expansion of both CD4+ and CD8+ T cells in blood was seen between baseline and week 6. Which antigens the clonally expanded peripheral T cells were specific for was not determined. After ivuxolimab, more expanded clones were found on average in CD8+ T cells than in CD4+ T cells. Low levels of normalized T-cell clonal expansion were also seen in some patients who did not respond. In partial responders in the 0.1-3.0 mg/kg groups, normalized peripheral clonal expansion was found to be among the lowest, especially among CD8+ T cells.

The CDR3 starts with the cysteine, ends with the phenylalanine, and has 16 residues. Of the read, only the CDR3 DNA is kept; its 48 bases are in frame from base 1. The germline V gene sets CDR1 to KGHSH and CDR2 to LQKENI. V is shortened by 5 bases, J by 2 bases, and the region joining them spans 15 bases. This specimen was CD4+ or CD8+ T cells sorted from blood, taken in a trial of the OX40 agonist ivuxolimab. The chain is made from TRBV18 and TRBJ2-2, with the D call perhaps TRBD1 or TRBD2, each one matching 5 bases. The sequence was obtained from an adult with an advanced solid tumor such as melanoma, head and neck, liver or kidney cancer. The CDR3 region: CASSSLGTPNTGELFF. The nucleotide sequence reads as follows: TGTGCCAGCTCATCTTTAGGGACCCCTAACACCGGGGAGCTGTTTTTT.